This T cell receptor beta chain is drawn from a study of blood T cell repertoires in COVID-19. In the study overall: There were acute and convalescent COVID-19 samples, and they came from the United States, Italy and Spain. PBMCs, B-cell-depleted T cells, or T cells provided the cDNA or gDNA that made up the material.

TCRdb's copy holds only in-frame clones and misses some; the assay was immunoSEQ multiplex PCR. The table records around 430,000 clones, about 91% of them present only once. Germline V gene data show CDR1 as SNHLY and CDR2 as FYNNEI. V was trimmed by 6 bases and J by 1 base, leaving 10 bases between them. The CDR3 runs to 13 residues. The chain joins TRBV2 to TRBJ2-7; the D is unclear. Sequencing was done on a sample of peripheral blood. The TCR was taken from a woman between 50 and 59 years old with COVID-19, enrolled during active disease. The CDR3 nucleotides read TGTGCCAGCAGCGCGGTGGTTTCCTACGAGCAGTACTTC. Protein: CASSAVVSYEQYF.